Shown below are 18 T cell receptor beta chains from a single sample sequenced in a study of identical twins. TCRdb used MiXCR to reprocess the 5' RACE reads, holding one entry per CDR3 protein. The sample lists 300,000 to 350,000 distinct CDR3 sequences, around 12% occurring once. In addition, the sample was reused for a study of yellow fever vaccine responses in identical twins.

Input material: CD8+ T cells sorted from blood. The receptors derive from a woman aged 18-29 years in good health.

This clonotype was counted between two and nine times. This chain uses TRBV14 with TRBJ2-7; TRBD2 matches at 9 bases. CDR1 is SGHDN and CDR2 is FVKESK in the germline V gene. After removal of 4 bases from V and 5 bases from J, the junction contained 6 bases not matched to a gene. The CDR3 sequence is 14 residues long. This CDR3 reads CASSLAGLADEQYF. CDR3 DNA sequence: TGTGCCAGCAGCCTTGCGGGACTAGCAGACGAGCAGTACTTC.

The chain carries TRBV6-5 and TRBJ2-2; no reliable D call. Germline CDR1 MNHEY, CDR2 SVGAGI. The V end was cut by 2 bases, the J end by 6 bases, with 7 bases between. The CDR3 loop spans 13 amino acids. CDR3 protein: CASSYQPPGELFF. DNA for the CDR3: TGTGCCAGCAGTTACCAGCCTCCCGGGGAGCTGTTTTTT.

This chain connects TRBV7-6 to TRBJ2-3, with D tentatively TRBD1 or TRBD2 (5 bases each). CDR1 and CDR2 from the germline V gene are SGHVS and FNYEAQ. V was pared by 5 bases and J by 2 bases, with 14 bases between. The CDR3 covers 15 residues. CDR3 bases: TGTGCCAGCAGCCCCCGCACCGGGGCCACAGATACGCAGTATTTT. Protein sequence: CASSPRTGATDTQYF.

The chain carries TRBV7-8 and TRBJ2-7, with 7 bases lining up with TRBD1. V trimming: 4 bases; J trimming: 2 bases; junction bases outside the gene matches: 8. Germline CDR1 and CDR2: SGHVS and FQNEAQ. There are 15 residues in the CDR3. The CDR3 protein is CASSSLTGRAYEQYF. As DNA, the CDR3 is TGTGCCAGCAGCTCGTTGACAGGGAGAGCCTACGAGCAGTACTTC.

This clonotype was seen many times. The chain employs TRBV4-1 and TRBJ1-1; unclear D gene. V was trimmed by 4 bases and J by 5 bases, leaving 14 bases between them. Germline V gene lookup returns CDR1 MGHRA and CDR2 YSYEKL. The CDR3 extends over 14 amino acids. The CDR3 DNA follows: TGCGCCAGCAGCCCAGGTCAGTTATCGACTGAAGCTTTCTTT. Translated: CASSPGQLSTEAFF.

This clonotype appeared a few times. This sequence joins TRBV12-3 or TRBV12-4 and TRBJ2-3, with D possibly being TRBD2 (5 bases). The CDR3 covers 16 residues. The ends were cut back, 3 bases at V and 4 bases at J, with 17 bases in the middle. As DNA, the CDR3 is TGTGCCAGCAGTTTCAGAGGGTTGTCGCCTGCAGATACGCAGTATTTT. Translating gives CASSFRGLSPADTQYF.

This clonotype has a count of ten or more. V usage is TRBV12-3 or TRBV12-4 and J usage is TRBJ2-2; 8 bases are a match to TRBD1. This CDR3 comprises 14 residues. Trimming cost V 0 bases and J 9 bases; bases outside gene matches: 3. This CDR3 is CASSLAGQGWELFF. DNA of the CDR3: TGTGCCAGCAGTTTAGCCGGACAGGGCTGGGAGCTGTTTTTT.

This clonotype was counted between two and nine times. This rearrangement joins TRBV20-1 to TRBJ2-4; unclear D gene. Germline V CDR1 and CDR2: DFQATT, SNEGSKA (reference sequence). Trimming removed 0 bases from V and 6 bases from J, with 15 bases in between. CDR3 length: 15 amino acids. The CDR3 coding sequence is TGCAGTGCTAGAGATTTTGGCCCCACGGGAAACATTCAGTACTTC. Amino acid sequence: CSARDFGPTGNIQYF.

This clonotype was counted only a few times. The V call is TRBV7-8, the J call TRBJ2-4; D may be TRBD2 (7 bases). The CDR3 consists of 15 residues. Trimming removed 5 bases from V and 6 bases from J, with 17 bases in between. Germline lookup yields CDR1 SGHVS and CDR2 FQNEAQ. CDR3 sequence: CASSQGRGGGNIQYF. The CDR3 bases are TGTGCCAGCAGCCAGGGGAGGGGCGGTGGAAACATTCAGTACTTC. The entire variable domain, with the rest obtained from reference TRBV7-8 and TRBJ2-4, is as follows: GAGVSQSPRYKVAKRGQDVALRCDPISGHVSLFWYQQALGQGPEFLTYFQNEAQLDKSGLPSDRFFAERPEGSVSTLKIQRTQQEDSAVYLCASSQGRGGGNIQYFGAGTRLSVL.

This clonotype has more than one count but fewer than ten. The chain is built from TRBV6-1 and TRBJ1-5, with 8 positions matching TRBD1. J was trimmed by 4 bases and V by 5 bases; bases with no gene match: 10. Germline CDR1 is MNHNS and CDR2 is SASEGT. The CDR3 has 16 amino acids. The CDR3 spells CASSPGTGFTNQPQHF. Here the CDR3 DNA reads TGTGCCAGCAGTCCCGGGACAGGCTTTACGAATCAGCCCCAGCATTTT.

This clonotype was observed a single time. The chain has TRBV12-3 or TRBV12-4 and TRBJ2-1, with D unclear. The CDR3 loop spans 17 amino acids. CDR3 nucleotides: TGTACCATCAGTTTATACGGGTCGGGCAGCTCCTACAATGAGCAGTTCTTC. Protein product: CTISLYGSGSSYNEQFF.

The chain joins TRBV5-6 to TRBJ2-3; 7 bases match TRBD2. Germline V gene data show CDR1 as SGHDT and CDR2 as YYEEEE. Trimming took 1 base from V and 4 from J; bases not matched to a gene: 3. The CDR3 loop spans 14 amino acids. The CDR3 sequence is CASSLWGGADTQYF. The CDR3 DNA is TGTGCCAGCAGCTTGTGGGGGGGAGCAGATACGCAGTATTTT.

This clonotype was observed a handful of times. This chain joins TRBV19 and TRBJ2-1; D is possibly TRBD1 or TRBD2 (5 bases each). This CDR3 is 15 amino acids long. Germline V CDR1 and CDR2: LNHDA, SQIVND (reference sequence). V was cut by 5 bases and J by 6 bases, with 17 bases left in between. The CDR3 region has the DNA TGTGCCAGTAGTCTTTCTTGGGGGAGAGGCAATGAGCAGTTCTTC. Translating it yields CASSLSWGRGNEQFF.

This clonotype was counted at least ten times. This chain joins TRBV5-1 and TRBJ2-1; D is possibly TRBD1 (6 bases). V lost 3 bases, J lost 3 bases, and 13 bases lay in between. Germline V CDR1 and CDR2: SGHRS, YFSETQ. This CDR3 has 15 amino acids. The CDR3 DNA sequence: TGCGCCAGCAGCTCCGTTGGGGGCTTCTACAATGAGCAGTTCTTC. Its protein product is CASSSVGGFYNEQFF.

At least ten counts were recorded for this clonotype. The gene calls are TRBV6-1 and TRBJ2-2, with D unresolved. Per the germline V gene, CDR1 is MNHNS and CDR2 is SASEGT. This CDR3 is 14 amino acids long. V was cut by 4 bases and J by 5 bases, with 11 bases left in between. CDR3 protein: CASSVLDGTGELFF. For the CDR3, the DNA is TGTGCCAGCAGTGTTCTAGATGGGACCGGGGAGCTGTTTTTT.

This chain connects TRBV14 to TRBJ2-3; maybe TRBD2 (7 bases). Germline V gives CDR1 SGHDN, CDR2 FVKESK. CDR3 length equals 22 residues. V gave up 1 base and J gave up 3 bases, with 32 bases separating them. The CDR3 DNA sequence: TGTGCCAGCAGCCAAGTATTCGGGAGGACTTATTCACTATGGGGGCGGACAGATACGCAGTATTTT. Translating gives CASSQVFGRTYSLWGRTDTQYF.

This clonotype was counted at least ten times. CDR3 amino acids: CASSSGSSGSSLGNEQFF. CDR3 bases: TGCGCCAGCAGCTCAGGGTCGTCCGGGTCCTCCCTGGGGAATGAGCAGTTCTTC. This chain joins TRBV5-1 and TRBJ2-1; tentatively, D is TRBD1 (5 bases). V lost 3 bases and J 7 bases, leaving 26 bases between the germline ends. Germline CDR1 and CDR2: SGHRS and YFSETQ. The CDR3 has 18 amino acids.

In its sample, this clonotype was seen a few times. V usage is TRBV6-5 and J usage is TRBJ2-1, with D hard to call. CDR1 is MNHEY, CDR2 SVGAGI, per germline. The CDR3 contains 14 residues. Trimming cost V 0 bases and J 10 bases, with 13 bases left between them. CDR3 sequence: CASSYSPTLGEQFF. In DNA form, the CDR3 reads TGTGCCAGCAGTTACTCACCAACCCTAGGAGAGCAGTTCTTC.